This section outlines one T cell receptor (beta chain) sequence together with its context. A sample-barcoded 5' primer and a J-beta primer mix were used in a second PCR of about 7 to 12 cycles. Using its own MiXCR run on the 5' RACE reads, TCRdb lists one record per CDR3 protein. The sample has about 580,000 distinct CDR3 sequences, under 55% seen once; the top ten hold around 23%. The source of the sample is a study of blood T cells in healthy people across ages. The CDR3 contains 15 residues. The ends lost 0 bases at V and 3 bases at J; junction bases unmatched: 7. Germline V lookup: CDR1 DFQATT, CDR2 SNEGSKA (reference sequence).

This sequence joins TRBV20-1 and TRBJ2-5; 7 nucleotides agree with TRBD2. The specimen was blood. This TCR was sampled from an older man in good health. The CDR3 DNA sequence: TGCAGTGCTAGAGATGGGGGAGGGGTAAAAGAGACCCAGTACTTC. Its protein product is CSARDGGGVKETQYF.